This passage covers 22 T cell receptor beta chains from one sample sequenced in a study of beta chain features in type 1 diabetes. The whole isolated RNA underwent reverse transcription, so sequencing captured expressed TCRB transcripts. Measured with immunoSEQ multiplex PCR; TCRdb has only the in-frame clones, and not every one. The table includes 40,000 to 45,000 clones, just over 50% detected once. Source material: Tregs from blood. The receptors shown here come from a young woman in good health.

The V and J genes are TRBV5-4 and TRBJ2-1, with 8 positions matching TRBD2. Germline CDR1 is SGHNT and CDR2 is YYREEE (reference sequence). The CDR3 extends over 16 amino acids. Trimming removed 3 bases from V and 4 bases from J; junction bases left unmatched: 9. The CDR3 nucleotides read TGTGCCAGCAGCTCTTGGACTAGCACCCTATACAATGAGCAGTTCTTC. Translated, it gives CASSSWTSTLYNEQFF.

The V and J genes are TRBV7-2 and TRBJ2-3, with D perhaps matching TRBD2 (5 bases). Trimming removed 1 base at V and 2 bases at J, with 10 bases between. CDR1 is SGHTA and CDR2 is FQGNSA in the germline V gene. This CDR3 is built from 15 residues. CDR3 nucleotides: TGTGCCAGCAGCTTAGACGGGCGGGTCACAGATACGCAGTATTTT. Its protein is CASSLDGRVTDTQYF.

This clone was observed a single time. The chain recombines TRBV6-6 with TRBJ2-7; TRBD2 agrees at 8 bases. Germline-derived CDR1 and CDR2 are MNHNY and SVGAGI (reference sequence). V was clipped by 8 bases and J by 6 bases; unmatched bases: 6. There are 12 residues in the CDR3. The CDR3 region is CASGREEGEQYF. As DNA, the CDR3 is TGTGCCAGCGGGCGGGAGGAAGGCGAGCAGTACTTC.

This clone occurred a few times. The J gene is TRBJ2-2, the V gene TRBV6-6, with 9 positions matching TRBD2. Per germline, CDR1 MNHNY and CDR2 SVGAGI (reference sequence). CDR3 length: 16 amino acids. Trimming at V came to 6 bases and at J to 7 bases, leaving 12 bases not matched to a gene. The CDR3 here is CASSLLGLAIGGELFF. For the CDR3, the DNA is TGTGCCAGCAGCCTACTGGGACTAGCTATTGGCGGGGAGCTGTTTTTT.

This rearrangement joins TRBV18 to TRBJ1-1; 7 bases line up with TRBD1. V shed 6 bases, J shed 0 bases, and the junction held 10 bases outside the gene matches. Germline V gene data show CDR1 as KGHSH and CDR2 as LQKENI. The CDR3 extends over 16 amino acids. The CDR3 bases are TGTGCCAGCTCCCTCCAGGGACAGCAATTGAACACTGAAGCTTTCTTT. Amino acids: CASSLQGQQLNTEAFF. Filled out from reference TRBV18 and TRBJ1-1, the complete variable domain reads NAGVMQNPRHLVRRRGQEARLRCSPMKGHSHVYWYRQLPEEGLKFMVYLQKENIIDESGMPKERFSAEFPKEGPSILRIQQVVRGDSAAYFCASSLQGQQLNTEAFFGQGTRLTVV.

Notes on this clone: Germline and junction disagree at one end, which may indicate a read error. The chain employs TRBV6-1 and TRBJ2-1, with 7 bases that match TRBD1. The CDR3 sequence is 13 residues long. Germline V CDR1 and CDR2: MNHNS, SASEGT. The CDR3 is CASSATGYSEQFF. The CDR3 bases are TGTGCCAGCAGCGCGACAGGGTACAGTGAGCAGTTCTTC.

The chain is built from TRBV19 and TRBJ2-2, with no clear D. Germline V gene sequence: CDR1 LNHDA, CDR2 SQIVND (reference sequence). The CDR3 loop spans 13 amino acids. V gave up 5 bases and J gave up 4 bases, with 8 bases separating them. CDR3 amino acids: CASSPVLTGELFF. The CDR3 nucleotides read TGTGCCAGTAGTCCGGTGCTCACCGGGGAGCTGTTTTTT.

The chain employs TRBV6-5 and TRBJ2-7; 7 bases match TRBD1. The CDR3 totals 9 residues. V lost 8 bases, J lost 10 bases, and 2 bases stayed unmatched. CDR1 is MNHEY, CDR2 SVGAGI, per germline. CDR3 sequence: CASRDSQYF. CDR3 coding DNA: TGTGCCAGCCGGGACAGTCAGTACTTC.

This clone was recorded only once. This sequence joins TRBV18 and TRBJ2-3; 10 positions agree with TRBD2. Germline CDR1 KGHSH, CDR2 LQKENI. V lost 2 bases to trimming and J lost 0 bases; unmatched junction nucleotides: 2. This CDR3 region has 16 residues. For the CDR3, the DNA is TGTGCCAGCTCACCAGTTAGCGGGGGGAGCACAGATACGCAGTATTTT. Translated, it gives CASSPVSGGSTDTQYF.

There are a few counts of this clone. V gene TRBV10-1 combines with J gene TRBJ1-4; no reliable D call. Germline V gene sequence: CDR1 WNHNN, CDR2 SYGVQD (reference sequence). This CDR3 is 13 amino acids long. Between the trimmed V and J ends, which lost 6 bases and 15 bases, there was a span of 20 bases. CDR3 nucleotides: TGCGCCAGCAGCGACGGCGGCACCAGGACTATGTTTTTT. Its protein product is CASSDGGTRTMFF.

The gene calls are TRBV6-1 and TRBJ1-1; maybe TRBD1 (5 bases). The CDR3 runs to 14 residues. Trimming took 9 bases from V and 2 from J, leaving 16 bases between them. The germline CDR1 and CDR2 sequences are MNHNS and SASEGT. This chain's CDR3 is CASLTGEGNTEAFF. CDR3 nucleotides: TGTGCCAGTTTGACGGGGGAAGGCAACACTGAAGCTTTCTTT.

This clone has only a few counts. CDR3 sequence (DNA): TGTGCCAGCAGCTACAGTGCGGACACTCGCTCCTACGAGCAGTACTTC. Residues: CASSYSADTRSYEQYF. The chain carries TRBV7-2 and TRBJ2-7; D is perhaps TRBD1 (5 bases). Germline V lookup: CDR1 SGHTA, CDR2 FQGNSA. The length of the CDR3 is 16 residues. Trimming took 4 bases from V and 0 from J, leaving 16 bases between them. Complete variable domain (other parts from reference TRBV7-2 and TRBJ2-7): GAGVSQSPSNKVTEKGKDVELRCDPISGHTALYWYRQSLGQGLEFLIYFQGNSAPDKSGLPSDRFSAERTGGSVSTLTIQRTQQEDSAVYLCASSYSADTRSYEQYFGPGTRLTVT.

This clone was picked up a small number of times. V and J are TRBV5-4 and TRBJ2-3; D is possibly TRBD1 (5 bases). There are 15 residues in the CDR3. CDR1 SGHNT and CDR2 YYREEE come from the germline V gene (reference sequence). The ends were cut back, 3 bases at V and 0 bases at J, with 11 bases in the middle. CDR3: CASSSPTGSTDTQYF. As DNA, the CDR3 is TGTGCCAGCAGCTCCCCTACAGGTAGCACAGATACGCAGTATTTT.

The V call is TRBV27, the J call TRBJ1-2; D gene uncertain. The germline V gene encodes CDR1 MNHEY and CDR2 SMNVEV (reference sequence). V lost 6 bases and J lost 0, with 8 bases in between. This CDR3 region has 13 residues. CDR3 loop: CASRGTANYGYTF. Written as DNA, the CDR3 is TGTGCCAGCAGAGGTACAGCTAACTATGGCTACACCTTC.

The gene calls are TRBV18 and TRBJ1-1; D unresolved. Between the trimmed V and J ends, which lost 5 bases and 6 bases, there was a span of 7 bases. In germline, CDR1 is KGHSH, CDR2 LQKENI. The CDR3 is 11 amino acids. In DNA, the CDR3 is TGTGCCAGCTCAGGCCTCTCTGAAGCTTTCTTT. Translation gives CASSGLSEAFF.

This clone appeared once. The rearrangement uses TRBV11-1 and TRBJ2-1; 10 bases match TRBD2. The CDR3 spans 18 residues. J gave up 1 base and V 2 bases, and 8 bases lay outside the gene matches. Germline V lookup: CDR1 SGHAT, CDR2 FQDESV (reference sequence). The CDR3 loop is CASSLITSGISSYNEQFF. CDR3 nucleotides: TGTGCCAGCAGCTTAATTACTAGCGGGATCAGTTCCTACAATGAGCAGTTCTTC.

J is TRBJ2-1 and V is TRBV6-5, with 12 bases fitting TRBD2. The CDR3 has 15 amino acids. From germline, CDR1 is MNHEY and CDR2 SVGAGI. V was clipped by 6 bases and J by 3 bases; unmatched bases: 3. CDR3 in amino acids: CASSRLAGDYNEQFF. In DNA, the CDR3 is TGTGCCAGCAGCCGACTAGCGGGAGACTACAATGAGCAGTTCTTC.

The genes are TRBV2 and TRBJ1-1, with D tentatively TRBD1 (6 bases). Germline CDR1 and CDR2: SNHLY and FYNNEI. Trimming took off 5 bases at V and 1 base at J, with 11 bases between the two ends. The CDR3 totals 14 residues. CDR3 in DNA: TGTGCCAGCAGTTTTGGGACAACGAACACTGAAGCTTTCTTT. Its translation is CASSFGTTNTEAFF.

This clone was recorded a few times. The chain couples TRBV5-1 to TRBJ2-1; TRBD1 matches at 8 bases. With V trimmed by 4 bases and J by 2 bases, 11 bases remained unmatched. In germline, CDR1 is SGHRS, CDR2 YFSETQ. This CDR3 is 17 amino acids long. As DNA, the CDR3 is TGCGCCAGCAGCCCTGGAAGACAGGGGCTAACCTACAATGAGCAGTTCTTC. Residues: CASSPGRQGLTYNEQFF.

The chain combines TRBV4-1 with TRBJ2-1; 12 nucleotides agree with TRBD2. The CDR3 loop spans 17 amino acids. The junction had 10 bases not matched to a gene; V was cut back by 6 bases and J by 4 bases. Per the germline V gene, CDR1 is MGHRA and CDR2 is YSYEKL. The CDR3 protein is CASRGLAGIAAYNEQFF. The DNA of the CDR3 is TGCGCCAGCAGAGGACTAGCGGGAATAGCAGCGTACAATGAGCAGTTCTTC.

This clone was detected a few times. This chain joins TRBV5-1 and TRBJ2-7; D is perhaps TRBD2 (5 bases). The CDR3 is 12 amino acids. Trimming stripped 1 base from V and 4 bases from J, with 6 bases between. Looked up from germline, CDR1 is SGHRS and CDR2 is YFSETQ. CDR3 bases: TGCGCCAGCAGCTTGCGGGGTTACGAGCAGTACTTC. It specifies CASSLRGYEQYF.

The chain's CDR3 is CAIRRTGGSYEQYF. In nucleotides, the CDR3 is TGTGCCATCAGGAGGACAGGGGGCTCCTACGAGCAGTACTTC. J is TRBJ2-7 and V is TRBV10-3, with 10 bases lining up with TRBD1. The CDR3 is 14 residues long. V was clipped by 6 bases and J by 0 bases; unmatched bases: 2. The germline V gene encodes CDR1 ENHRY and CDR2 SYGVKD.